A single sample is the source of the 27 T cell receptor beta chains below, sequenced in a study of PD-L1 blockade in urothelial cancer. TCRdb's table, derived via immunoSEQ multiplex PCR, lists solely in-frame clones and lacks some. This repertoire shows about 91,000 clones, around 78% found once; its top ten account for approximately 8%. Time point in this sample: peripheral blood 6 weeks after treatment start. The specimen comprised PBMCs, sampled around atezolizumab (anti-PD-L1) treatment. The receptors derive from a man in his 70s with urothelial cancer.

This chain joins TRBV6-1 and TRBJ1-5, with no clear D. CDR3 length equals 14 residues. V lost 5 bases and J 4 bases, leaving 12 bases between the germline ends. Germline V gives CDR1 MNHNS, CDR2 SASEGT. The CDR3: CASSLSGVNQPQHF. Written as DNA, the CDR3 is TGTGCCAGCAGTTTAAGCGGTGTAAATCAGCCCCAGCATTTT.

This chain uses TRBV7-3 with TRBJ2-2; possibly TRBD2 for D (7 bases). The CDR3 is 15 amino acids. Germline values: CDR1 SGHTA, CDR2 FQGTGA. Trimming pared 1 base from V and 4 bases from J, leaving 10 bases between. The CDR3 region is CASSLNGGLTGELFF. CDR3 bases: TGTGCCAGCAGCTTAAACGGGGGGCTCACCGGGGAGCTGTTTTTT. The full variable domain, completed using reference TRBV7-3 and TRBJ2-2, is GAGVSQTPSNKVTEKGKYVELRCDPISGHTALYWYRQSLGQGPEFLIYFQGTGAADDSGLPNDRFFAVRPEGSVSTLKIQRTERGDSAVYLCASSLNGGLTGELFFGEGSRLTVL.

This clone has a handful of counts. V is TRBV7-2 and J is TRBJ1-6; TRBD1 matches at 7 bases. Losses at the gene ends were 5 bases for V and 14 bases for J; bases not matched to a gene: 12. The CDR3 totals 14 residues. Germline V gives CDR1 SGHTA, CDR2 FQGNSA. The CDR3: CASSPTTGERTLHF. CDR3 sequence (DNA): TGTGCCAGCAGCCCGACTACAGGGGAAAGGACCCTCCACTTT.

The J gene is TRBJ1-4, the V gene TRBV7-9, with 10 bases identical to TRBD1. With V trimmed by 5 bases and J by 3 bases, 0 bases remained unmatched. Per the germline V gene, CDR1 is SEHNR and CDR2 is FQNEAQ (reference sequence). This CDR3 contains 14 residues. The CDR3 bases are TGTGCCAGCAGCGGGACAGGGGCTAATGAAAAACTGTTTTTT. Translated: CASSGTGANEKLFF.

J is TRBJ1-1 and V is TRBV19, with D unclear. CDR3 length equals 14 residues. V lost 2 bases and J 5 bases, leaving 12 bases between the germline ends. Germline values: CDR1 LNHDA, CDR2 SQIVND (reference sequence). The CDR3: CASSINSRNTEAFF. The DNA for the CDR3 is TGTGCCAGTAGTATAAATTCCCGTAATACTGAAGCTTTCTTT.

The chain couples TRBV30 to TRBJ2-7; a possible D gene is TRBD2 (6 bases). The CDR3 has 13 residues. The V and J ends lost 7 bases and 7 bases respectively, with 20 bases between them. Germline V gene sequence: CDR1 GTSNPN, CDR2 SVGIG (reference sequence). The CDR3 is CASGEASFWEQYF. CDR3 DNA sequence: TGTGCCTCCGGGGAGGCTAGCTTTTGGGAGCAGTACTTC.

The V and J genes are TRBV7-2 and TRBJ2-7, with D possibly being TRBD2 (6 bases). The CDR3 covers 15 residues. Deletions cut 5 bases from V and 2 bases from J, with 16 bases between. The germline CDR1 and CDR2 sequences are SGHTA and FQGNSA. The CDR3 nucleotides read TGTGCCAGCAGCCCCGGGAGTACCCCGACCTACGAGCAGTACTTC. It codes for CASSPGSTPTYEQYF.

The V and J genes are TRBV30 and TRBJ1-4, with D uncertain. The CDR3 extends over 12 amino acids. V was cut by 1 base and J by 11 bases, with 11 bases left in between. Germline V CDR1 and CDR2: GTSNPN, SVGIG (reference sequence). CDR3 in amino acids: CAWSASSGKLFF. DNA of the CDR3: TGTGCCTGGAGTGCTTCCAGCGGGAAACTGTTTTTT. Using reference TRBV30 and TRBJ1-4 for the parts outside the CDR3, the full variable domain is SQTIHQWPATLVQPVGSPLSLECTVEGTSNPNLYWYRQAAGRGLQLLFYSVGIGQISSEVPQNLSASRPQDRQFILSSKKLLLSDSGFYLCAWSASSGKLFFGSGTQLSVL.

This chain links TRBV7-2 with TRBJ1-5; D unresolved. CDR3 size: 16 residues. V shed 1 base and J shed 1 base, with 11 bases lying between them. In germline, CDR1 is SGHTA, CDR2 FQGNSA. CDR3 sequence reads: CASSLGVRISNQPQHF. In DNA form, the CDR3 reads TGTGCCAGCAGCTTAGGAGTCCGTATCAGCAATCAGCCCCAGCATTTT.

The chain recombines TRBV7-8 with TRBJ2-5; D might be TRBD1 (6 bases). Germline-derived CDR1 and CDR2 are SGHVS and FQNEAQ. The CDR3 consists of 15 residues. V lost 5 bases and J lost 2, with 15 bases in between. The CDR3 bases are TGTGCCAGCAGCCCGCGAGACAGGCCGCAAGAGACCCAGTACTTC. This sequence encodes CASSPRDRPQETQYF. Variable domain in full (rest from reference TRBV7-8 and TRBJ2-5): GAGVSQSPRYKVAKRGQDVALRCDPISGHVSLFWYQQALGQGPEFLTYFQNEAQLDKSGLPSDRFFAERPEGSVSTLKIQRTQQEDSAVYLCASSPRDRPQETQYFGPGTRLLVL.

The chain has TRBV5-4 and TRBJ2-5, with TRBD1 as a possible D gene (6 bases). CDR1 and CDR2 from the germline V gene are SGHNT and YYREEE (reference sequence). The CDR3 loop spans 14 amino acids. Trimming removed 1 base at V and 0 bases at J, with 7 bases between. The CDR3 DNA is TGTGCCAGCAGCTTGAAGGGGGACCAAGAGACCCAGTACTTC. This sequence encodes CASSLKGDQETQYF.

V usage is TRBV21-1 and J usage is TRBJ1-1; the table gives TRBD1 as D, unverified against the DNA. TRBV21-1 is listed as a pseudogene. CDR3 length: 15 residues. In nucleotides, the CDR3 is TGTGCCAGCAGCAAAGAGGCCAGGATGAACACTGAAGCTTTCTTT. This codes for CASSKEARMNTEAFF.

This chain uses TRBV19 with TRBJ2-2, with TRBD1 as a possible D gene (5 bases). From germline, CDR1 is LNHDA and CDR2 SQIVND (reference sequence). Trimming pared 5 bases from V and 8 bases from J, leaving 9 bases between. This CDR3 is built from 12 residues. The CDR3 DNA follows: TGTGCCAGTAGTCCCAGACAGGGGGAGCTGTTTTTT. As protein: CASSPRQGELFF.

The J gene is TRBJ2-2, the V gene TRBV19; D gene unclear. V lost 1 base and J 7 bases, leaving 10 bases between the germline ends. CDR1 and CDR2 from the germline V gene are LNHDA and SQIVND (reference sequence). There are 14 residues in the CDR3. The CDR3 DNA follows: TGTGCCAGTAGTATAGGACAATTTGTCGGGGAGCTGTTTTTT. Amino acids: CASSIGQFVGELFF.

The rearrangement links TRBV19 to TRBJ1-1; TRBD1 is a possible D gene (6 bases). Between the trimmed V and J ends, which lost 5 bases and 1 base, there was a span of 11 bases. This CDR3 has 14 residues. The germline gives CDR1 LNHDA, CDR2 SQIVND (reference sequence). The chain's CDR3 is CASSWGPRNTEAFF. The DNA of the CDR3 is TGTGCCAGTAGTTGGGGGCCCAGGAACACTGAAGCTTTCTTT.

The V gene is TRBV7-2, the J gene TRBJ2-5; 10 nucleotides line up with TRBD1. Unmatched junction bases numbered 4, after V lost 4 bases and J lost 5 bases. CDR1 is SGHTA, CDR2 FQGNSA, per germline. This CDR3 spans 14 amino acids. The CDR3 reads CASSSRQGAETQYF. The CDR3 DNA reads TGTGCCAGCAGCTCAAGACAGGGGGCTGAGACCCAGTACTTC.

The CDR3: CASSSTGGTGELFF. The DNA for the CDR3 is TGTGCCAGCAGCTCGACGGGAGGCACCGGGGAGCTGTTTTTT. The chain joins TRBV7-2 to TRBJ2-2, with TRBD2 matching over 7 bases. The CDR3 totals 14 residues. Trimming cost V 4 bases and J 4 bases; bases outside gene matches: 3. Germline loops: CDR1 SGHTA, CDR2 FQGNSA.

J is TRBJ2-7 and V is TRBV25-1; D perhaps matches TRBD2 (7 bases). With 5 bases removed from V and 3 bases from J, the gap between germline ends came to 11 bases. The CDR3 consists of 13 residues. Germline V lookup: CDR1 MGHDK, CDR2 SYGVNS. CDR3 region: CASSLRGGYEQYF. In DNA form, the CDR3 reads TGTGCCAGCAGTTTGAGGGGGGGCTACGAGCAGTACTTC.

The rearrangement links TRBV7-9 to TRBJ2-7; 10 bases fit TRBD1. Trimming cost V 5 bases and J 2 bases; bases outside gene matches: 12. CDR1 and CDR2 (germline): SEHNR, FQNEAQ (reference sequence). The CDR3 runs to 17 residues. In DNA, the CDR3 is TGTGCCAGCAGCCGGATGCGACAGGGGGCGATTACCTACGAGCAGTACTTC. Translation gives CASSRMRQGAITYEQYF.

The V and J genes are TRBV29-1 and TRBJ2-5, with TRBD1 matching over 8 bases. Germline loops: CDR1 SQVTM, CDR2 ANQGSEA. The CDR3 runs to 13 residues. With 5 bases clipped from V and 5 bases from J, the junction kept 7 bases outside the gene matches. The CDR3 sequence: CSVNSGGGETQYF. The CDR3 DNA sequence: TGCAGCGTTAACTCAGGGGGCGGGGAGACCCAGTACTTC.

The chain recombines TRBV5-6 with TRBJ1-1; 11 nucleotides line up with TRBD1. The CDR3 is 16 amino acids. From germline, CDR1 is SGHDT and CDR2 YYEEEE. V lost 4 bases, J lost 5 bases, and 10 bases stayed unmatched. The CDR3 DNA is TGTGCCAGCAGCCCACCTCCGGGACAGGGGGTAACTGAAGCTTTCTTT. It is translated as CASSPPPGQGVTEAFF. The complete variable domain, with remaining parts taken from reference TRBV5-6 and TRBJ1-1, reads DAGVTQSPTHLIKTRGQQVTLRCSPKSGHDTVSWYQQALGQGPQFIFQYYEEEERQRGNFPDRFSGHQFPNYSSELNVNALLLGDSALYLCASSPPPGQGVTEAFFGQGTRLTVV.

The CDR3 reads CASISWGDQFYGYTF. The CDR3 DNA reads as TGTGCCAGCATCTCCTGGGGCGACCAGTTCTATGGCTACACCTTC. The chain carries TRBV5-4 and TRBJ1-2, with D maybe TRBD1 (5 bases). The CDR3 is 15 residues long. Looked up from germline, CDR1 is SGHNT and CDR2 is YYREEE (reference sequence). V dropped 6 bases and J dropped 4 bases, with 19 bases sitting between them.

The chain joins TRBV9 to TRBJ2-2, with D possibly matching TRBD2 (6 bases). Looked up from germline, CDR1 is SGDLS and CDR2 is YYNGEE. This CDR3 contains 15 residues. V was cut by 2 bases and J by 7 bases, with 15 bases left in between. CDR3 in amino acids: CASSVEMVGGGELFF. CDR3 bases: TGTGCCAGCAGCGTGGAGATGGTCGGGGGCGGGGAGCTGTTTTTT. Full variable domain (rest looked up from reference TRBV9 and TRBJ2-2): DSGVTQTPKHLITATGQRVTLRCSPRSGDLSVYWYQQSLDQGLQFLIQYYNGEERAKGNILERFSAQQFPDLHSELNLSSLELGDSALYFCASSVEMVGGGELFFGEGSRLTVL.

V is TRBV5-1 and J is TRBJ1-4; TRBD1 aligns across 10 bases. V lost 5 bases, J lost 7 bases, and 8 bases stayed unmatched. The CDR3 has 15 residues. CDR1 SGHRS and CDR2 YFSETQ come from the germline V gene. CDR3 bases: TGCGCCAGCAGTCAAGACAGGGGGCGCGGTGAAAAACTGTTTTTT. Encoded protein: CASSQDRGRGEKLFF.

The DNA for the CDR3 is TGTGCCAGCAGCCCACACGTAAACACTGAAGCTTTCTTT. Translating gives CASSPHVNTEAFF. V and J are TRBV11-2 and TRBJ1-1; the D is unclear. V was cut by 5 bases and J by 2 bases, with 9 bases left in between. The germline gives CDR1 SGHAT, CDR2 FQNNGV. This CDR3 is 13 amino acids long.

This clone was counted a few times. This chain uses TRBV19 with TRBJ1-5, with TRBD1 matching over 10 bases. The V gene's germline CDR1 is LNHDA and CDR2 SQIVND (reference sequence). The CDR3 is 15 residues long. The V segment lost 5 bases and the J segment 2 bases; nucleotides outside the gene matches: 3. The CDR3 region has the DNA TGTGCCAGTAGTGCCGGGACAGGGGGCAATCAGCCCCAGCATTTT. Protein sequence: CASSAGTGGNQPQHF.

This chain joins TRBV9 and TRBJ2-5; a weak D match, TRBD2 (5 bases). Germline CDR1 SGDLS, CDR2 YYNGEE. V was pared by 0 bases and J by 5 bases, with 14 bases between. The CDR3 is made up of 15 amino acids. In nucleotides, the CDR3 is TGTGCCAGCAGCGTAGGCGGGCTTTTAGAGGAGACCCAGTACTTC. It translates to CASSVGGLLEETQYF.